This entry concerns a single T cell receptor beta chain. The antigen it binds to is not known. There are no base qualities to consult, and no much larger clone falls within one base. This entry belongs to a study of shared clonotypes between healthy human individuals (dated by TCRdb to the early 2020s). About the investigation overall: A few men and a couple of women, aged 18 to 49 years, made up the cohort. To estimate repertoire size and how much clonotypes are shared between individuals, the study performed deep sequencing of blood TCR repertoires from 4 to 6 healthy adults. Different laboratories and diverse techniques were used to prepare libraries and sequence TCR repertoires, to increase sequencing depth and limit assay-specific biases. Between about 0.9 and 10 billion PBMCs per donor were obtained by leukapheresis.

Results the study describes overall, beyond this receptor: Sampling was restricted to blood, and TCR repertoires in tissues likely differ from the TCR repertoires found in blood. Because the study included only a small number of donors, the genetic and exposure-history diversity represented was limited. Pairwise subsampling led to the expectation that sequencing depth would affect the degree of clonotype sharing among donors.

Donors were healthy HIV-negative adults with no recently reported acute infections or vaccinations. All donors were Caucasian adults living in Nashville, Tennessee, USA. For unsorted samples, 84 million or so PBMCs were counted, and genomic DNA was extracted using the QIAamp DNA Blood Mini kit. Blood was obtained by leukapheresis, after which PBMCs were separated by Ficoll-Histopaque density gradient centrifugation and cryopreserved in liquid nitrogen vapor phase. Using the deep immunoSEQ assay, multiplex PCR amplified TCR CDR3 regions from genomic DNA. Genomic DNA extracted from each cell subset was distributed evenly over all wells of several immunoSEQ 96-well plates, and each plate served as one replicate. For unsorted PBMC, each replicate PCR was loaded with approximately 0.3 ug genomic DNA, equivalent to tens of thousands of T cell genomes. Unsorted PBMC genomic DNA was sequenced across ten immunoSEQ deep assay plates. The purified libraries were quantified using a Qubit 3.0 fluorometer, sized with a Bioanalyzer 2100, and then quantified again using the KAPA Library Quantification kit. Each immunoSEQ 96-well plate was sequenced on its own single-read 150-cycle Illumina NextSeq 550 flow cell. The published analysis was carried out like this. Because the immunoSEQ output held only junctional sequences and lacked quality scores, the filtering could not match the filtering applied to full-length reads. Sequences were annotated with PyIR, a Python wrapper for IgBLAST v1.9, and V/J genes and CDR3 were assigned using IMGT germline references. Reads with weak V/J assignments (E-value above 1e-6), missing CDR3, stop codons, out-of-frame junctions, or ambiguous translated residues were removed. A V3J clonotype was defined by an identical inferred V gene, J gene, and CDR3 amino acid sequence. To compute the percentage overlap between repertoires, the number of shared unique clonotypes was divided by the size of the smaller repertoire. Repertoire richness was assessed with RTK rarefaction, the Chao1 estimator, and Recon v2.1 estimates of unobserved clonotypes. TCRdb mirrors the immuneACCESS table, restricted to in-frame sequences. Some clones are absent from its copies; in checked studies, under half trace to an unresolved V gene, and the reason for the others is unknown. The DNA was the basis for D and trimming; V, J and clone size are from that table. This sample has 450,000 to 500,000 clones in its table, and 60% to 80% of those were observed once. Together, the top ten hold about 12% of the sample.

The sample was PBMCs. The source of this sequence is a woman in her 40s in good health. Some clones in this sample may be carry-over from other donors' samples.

The CDR3 is CASSVSGTTQETQYF. The bases read TGTGCCAGCAGCGTATCCGGGACTACTCAAGAGACCCAGTACTTC. The V and J genes are TRBV9 and TRBJ2-5, with 7 bases in between that match TRBD2. CDR1 and CDR2 are read off the germline V gene as SGDLS and YYNGEE. Unmatched junction bases come to 5, with V trimmed by 1 base and J by 2 bases. The CDR3 has 15 amino acids, counting the end cysteine and phenylalanine. Only the CDR3 region is kept as DNA, spanning 45 bases read in frame from base 1.